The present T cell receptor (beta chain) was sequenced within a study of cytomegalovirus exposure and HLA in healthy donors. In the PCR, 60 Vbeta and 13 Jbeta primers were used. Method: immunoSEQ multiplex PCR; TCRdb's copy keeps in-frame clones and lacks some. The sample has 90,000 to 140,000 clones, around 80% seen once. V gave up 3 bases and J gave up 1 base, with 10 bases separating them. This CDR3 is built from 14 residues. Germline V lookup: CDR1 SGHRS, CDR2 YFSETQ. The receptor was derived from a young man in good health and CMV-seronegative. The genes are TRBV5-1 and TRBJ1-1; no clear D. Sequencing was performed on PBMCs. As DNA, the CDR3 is TGCGCCAGCAGCTCCGTCTCGGGGAACACTGAAGCTTTCTTT. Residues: CASSSVSGNTEAFF.